These T cell receptor beta chains were read from a single sample in a study of blood T cell repertoires in COVID-19. The data were produced by immunoSEQ multiplex PCR, yet TCRdb's version contains in-frame clones alone and is incomplete. The sample contains 20,000 or so clones, more than 85% of which appear only once. Sequencing was carried out using peripheral blood. These receptors came from a man between 65 and 85 years old with active COVID-19. CDR3s include the opening cysteine and the closing phenylalanine or tryptophan. D genes are given only for firm matches. Clone size is stated in some rows and not others, as once, few, many or a class when expanded.

size,V,J,length,D,DNA,CDR3
.,TRBV24-1,TRBJ1-5,14,TRBD1,TGTGCCACCAGTGGGGGACAGCTCAATCAGCCCCAGCATTTT,CATSGGQLNQPQHF
once,TRBV28,TRBJ2-3,14,.,TGTGCCAGCAGTTTAGAGGGGGGCACAGATACGCAGTATTTT,CASSLEGGTDTQYF
.,TRBV7-9,TRBJ2-7,15,.,TGTGCCAGCCGACTGCAGCAGGGGGGCTCCTACGAGCAGTACTTC,CASRLQQGGSYEQYF
.,TRBV27,TRBJ2-7,14,TRBD1,TGTGCCAGCAGTTCCGGGACAGGGGTCCACGAGCAGTACTTC,CASSSGTGVHEQYF
.,TRBV21-1,TRBJ2-7,15,.,TGTGCCAGCAGCAGTAAGAAGACAGCACCCTACGAGCAGTACTTC,CASSSKKTAPYEQYF
.,TRBV9,TRBJ2-2,14,.,TGTGCCAGCAGCGTAGCCCAGAACACCGGGGAGCTGTTTTTT,CASSVAQNTGELFF
.,TRBV7-6,TRBJ2-5,15,TRBD2,TGTGCCAGCAGCTTGTTAGCGGGAGGAGGCGAGACCCAGTACTTC,CASSLLAGGGETQYF
.,TRBV28,TRBJ2-3,16,TRBD2,TGTGCCAGCAGTCTCGGACTAGCGGGGAGTGTAGATACGCAGTATTTT,CASSLGLAGSVDTQYF
few,TRBV5-1,TRBJ1-3,14,.,TGCGCCAGCAGCGGCGACATGGCTGGAAACACCATATATTTT,CASSGDMAGNTIYF
.,TRBV27,TRBJ2-6,16,.,TGTGCCAGCAGTACACCTTGGGCCTCTGGGGCCAACGTCCTGACTTTC,CASSTPWASGANVLTF
.,TRBV7-2,TRBJ2-7,15,TRBD1,TGTGCCAGCAGCCGCCAGGGGGCAGTCCTGCCCGAGCAGTACTTC,CASSRQGAVLPEQYF
.,TRBV7-9,TRBJ2-1,16,.,TGTGCCAGCAGGGGTAATGGGAGGAGCTCCTACAATGAGCAGTTCTTC,CASRGNGRSSYNEQFF
.,TRBV7-6,TRBJ2-5,15,.,TGTGCCAGCAGCCAACTGTCTCCCCCACAAGAGACCCAGTACTTC,CASSQLSPPQETQYF
.,TRBV11-2,TRBJ2-7,13,TRBD1,TGTGCCAGCAGCCAGGACAGGGTAAACGAGCAGTACTTC,CASSQDRVNEQYF
.,TRBV10-3,TRBJ1-5,17,TRBD1,TGTGCCATCAGTGCCCGCCCAGGGGGTGACGGCAATCAGCCCCAGCATTTT,CAISARPGGDGNQPQHF
few,TRBV16,TRBJ2-1,17,TRBD2,TGTGCCAGCAGCCAATTGCGGGGGGGCATGGTCCACAATGAGCAGTTCTTC,CASSQLRGGMVHNEQFF
.,TRBV7-6,TRBJ2-1,17,TRBD1,TGTGCCAGCAGCTTAGAAAGCCCTACAGGGGGGAGGAATGAGCAGTTCTTC,CASSLESPTGGRNEQFF
.,TRBV11-3,TRBJ2-7,16,TRBD1,TGTGCCAGCAGCTTAGATAACAGGGACAGGGGCCACGAGCAGTACTTC,CASSLDNRDRGHEQYF
.,TRBV5-1,TRBJ2-2,15,TRBD1,TGCGCCAGCAGCTATGGGACAGGGGGCCCCGGGGAGCTGTTTTTT,CASSYGTGGPGELFF
.,TRBV9,TRBJ2-2,15,.,TGTGCCAGCAGCGTAGATGGGCTTTATACCGGGGAGCTGTTTTTT,CASSVDGLYTGELFF
.,TRBV6-2/TRBV6-3,TRBJ2-7,16,.,TGTGCCAGCAGTTCGCCCGGGACAACCCTCTCCTACGAGCAGTACTTC,CASSSPGTTLSYEQYF
.,TRBV24-1,TRBJ2-2,14,TRBD2,TGTGCCACCAGTGACGGACTAGCCACCGGGGAGCTGTTTTTT,CATSDGLATGELFF
.,TRBV9,TRBJ2-7,14,.,TGTGCCAGCAGCGTAGACCACACGCCTTGGGAGCAGTACTTC,CASSVDHTPWEQYF
.,TRBV7-6,TRBJ2-1,17,TRBD2,TGTGCCAGCAGCCCCACCTGGGCTAGCGGGAACCACAATGAGCAGTTCTTC,CASSPTWASGNHNEQFF
.,TRBV7-2,TRBJ1-1,17,.,TGTGCCAGCAGCTTAGCGGTCAGTTCGGTCGGGGGGACTGAAGCTTTCTTT,CASSLAVSSVGGTEAFF
.,TRBV7-8,TRBJ2-2,14,TRBD1,TGTGCCAGCAGCTTGACAGGGGGAACCGGGGAGCTGTTTTTT,CASSLTGGTGELFF
.,TRBV30,TRBJ2-5,12,.,TGTGCCTGCATAACAGTAACAGAGACCCAGTACTTC,CACITVTETQYF
.,TRBV28,TRBJ2-7,15,TRBD1,TGTGCCAGCAGCTCGGGACAGGGGACATATTACGAGCAGTACTTC,CASSSGQGTYYEQYF
.,TRBV11-1,TRBJ2-7,14,.,TGTGCCAGCAGCTTATTCGGGCTAGCTGGCGAGCAGTACTTC,CASSLFGLAGEQYF
.,TRBV11-2,TRBJ2-7,15,.,TGTGCCAGCAGCTCCCTGACGCGGCGGCCCTACGAGCAGTACTTC,CASSSLTRRPYEQYF
.,TRBV27,TRBJ1-5,15,TRBD1,TGTGCCAGCAGTTTTTTGACAGGGAACAATCAGCCCCAGCATTTT,CASSFLTGNNQPQHF
once,TRBV2,TRBJ2-7,14,.,TGTGCCAGCAGTGAAGCCGATAGCGTCGGCGAGCAGTACTTC,CASSEADSVGEQYF
.,TRBV6-2/TRBV6-3,TRBJ1-6,15,.,TGTGCCAGCAGTTACGTGAGCTCCTATAATTCACCCCTCCACTTT,CASSYVSSYNSPLHF
.,TRBV24-1,TRBJ1-5,15,.,TGTGCCACCAGTGCCCCAGGACAGCTCAATCAGCCCCAGCATTTT,CATSAPGQLNQPQHF
.,TRBV28,TRBJ2-6,15,.,TGTGCCAGCAGTTTTCGGGGTGCTGGGGCCAACGTCCTGACTTTC,CASSFRGAGANVLTF
.,TRBV24-1,TRBJ1-4,14,.,TGTGCCACCAGTGATGTCAGGACCGAGGGAAAACTGTTTTTT,CATSDVRTEGKLFF
.,TRBV4-1,TRBJ2-3,16,.,TGCGCCAGCAGCCAAGTTGACATGGGTTTTCCAGATACGCAGTATTTT,CASSQVDMGFPDTQYF
.,TRBV28,TRBJ2-7,13,TRBD2,TGTGCCAGCGGTAGCGGGAGTTCCTACGAGCAGTACTTC,CASGSGSSYEQYF
.,TRBV6-1,TRBJ2-1,13,.,TGTGCCAGCAGTGAGCAGATGTACAATGAGCAGTTCTTC,CASSEQMYNEQFF